The entry below describes one TCR beta chain. The same CDR3 arises from other DNA sequences in this sample as well. Authors' methods: How many nucleated cells were present was estimated from reference gene primer amplification. Sequencing used immunoSEQ multiplex PCR; TCRdb keeps in-frame clones, though not all of them. V, J and clone size are those of that table, while D and trimming were read from the DNA. The table lists a few hundred thousand clones, 85% of them singletons. Per germline, CDR1 SGHDN and CDR2 FVKESK. The V and J ends lost 0 bases and 1 base respectively, with 3 bases between them. The CDR3 covers 13 residues. The sample is drawn from a study of blood T cell repertoires in COVID-19.

This chain joins TRBV14 and TRBJ1-1; D not certain. This clonotype was sampled from a human donor in a cohort sampled during active COVID-19. Specimen: peripheral blood. CDR3 loop: CASSQDRNTEAFF. The CDR3 DNA follows: TGTGCCAGCAGCCAAGACAGGAACACTGAAGCTTTCTTT.